These T cell receptor beta chains were read from a single sample in a study of shared clonotypes between healthy human individuals. Assay used: immunoSEQ multiplex PCR; TCRdb lists only in-frame clones, some missing. The repertoire holds hundreds of thousands of clones, with roughly 72% as singletons. The sample taken for sequencing was PBMCs. These receptors all come from a woman aged 40 to 55 in good health. Some clones in this sample may be carry-over from other donors' samples. The CDR3 runs from the conserved cysteine through the conserved F or W. Fields, in order: V gene, clone size, J gene, D gene, CDR3 DNA, CDR3 protein. D genes are given only for firm matches. A clone size is listed for some rows: how often the clone was seen (once, few, many), or a class if it is expanded.

V gene: TRBV5-5
clone size: NA
J gene: TRBJ2-3
D gene: NA
CDR3 DNA: TGTGCCAGCAGCTTGGTCCGTAGCGGACACACAGATACGCAGTATTTT
CDR3 protein: CASSLVRSGHTDTQYF

V gene: TRBV10-2
clone size: few
J gene: TRBJ2-1
D gene: NA
CDR3 DNA: TGCGCCAGCAGTGGGGGTAAGGCTAGCCAGGGCAATGAGCAGTTCTTC
CDR3 protein: CASSGGKASQGNEQFF

V gene: TRBV5-4
clone size: NA
J gene: TRBJ2-5
D gene: NA
CDR3 DNA: TGTGCCAGCAGCGGGGGAGCGAGACCCCAAGAGACCCAGTACTTC
CDR3 protein: CASSGGARPQETQYF

V gene: TRBV30
clone size: NA
J gene: TRBJ2-5
D gene: NA
CDR3 DNA: TGTGCCTGGAGGACAGACCAAGAGACCCAGTACTTC
CDR3 protein: CAWRTDQETQYF

V gene: TRBV5-1
clone size: once
J gene: TRBJ2-3
D gene: TRBD2
CDR3 DNA: TGCGCCGGGCGTGCGGGGGTGAGCACAGATACGCAGTATTTT
CDR3 protein: CAGRAGVSTDTQYF

V gene: TRBV19
clone size: NA
J gene: TRBJ2-3
D gene: NA
CDR3 DNA: TGTGCCAGTAGTATAGTCTCAGATACGCAGTATTTT
CDR3 protein: CASSIVSDTQYF

V gene: TRBV11-3
clone size: NA
J gene: TRBJ2-7
D gene: NA
CDR3 DNA: TGTGCCAGCAGCCCCCACCGAGCGGACCTCTACGAGCAGTACTTC
CDR3 protein: CASSPHRADLYEQYF

V gene: TRBV10-2
clone size: NA
J gene: TRBJ1-2
D gene: NA
CDR3 DNA: TGCGCCAGCAGTGGAGGCCTAGAATATGGCTACACCTTC
CDR3 protein: CASSGGLEYGYTF

V gene: TRBV30
clone size: NA
J gene: TRBJ1-4
D gene: TRBD1
CDR3 DNA: TGTGCCTGGAGCCGACAGGGGATTAATGAAAAACTGTTTTTT
CDR3 protein: CAWSRQGINEKLFF

V gene: TRBV30
clone size: NA
J gene: TRBJ2-7
D gene: TRBD1
CDR3 DNA: TGTGCCTGGAGTGGAGACAGGGCCTACGAGCAGTACTTC
CDR3 protein: CAWSGDRAYEQYF

V gene: TRBV9
clone size: NA
J gene: TRBJ1-2
D gene: NA
CDR3 DNA: TGTGCCAGCAGCGTAGCTTCTGGGACCTATGGCTACACCTTC
CDR3 protein: CASSVASGTYGYTF

V gene: TRBV5-4
clone size: NA
J gene: TRBJ2-1
D gene: NA
CDR3 DNA: TGTGCCAGCAGCCCCGGTGGGGGTATTTCCTACAATGAGCAGTTCTTC
CDR3 protein: CASSPGGGISYNEQFF

V gene: TRBV5-6
clone size: NA
J gene: TRBJ1-1
D gene: NA
CDR3 DNA: TGTGCCAGCAGCTTGCCGGGGAACACTGAAGCTTTCTTT
CDR3 protein: CASSLPGNTEAFF

V gene: TRBV7-9
clone size: NA
J gene: TRBJ2-7
D gene: TRBD1
CDR3 DNA: TGTGCCAGCAGCCCCGCGGGACAGGGTTTTCAACTTCAGGACTTC
CDR3 protein: CASSPAGQGFQLQDF

V gene: TRBV4-3
clone size: NA
J gene: TRBJ1-4
D gene: NA
CDR3 DNA: TGCGCCAGCAGCCAACCAGGGTCCGCAACTAATGAAAAACTGTTTTTT
CDR3 protein: CASSQPGSATNEKLFF

V gene: TRBV11-3
clone size: NA
J gene: TRBJ2-3
D gene: NA
CDR3 DNA: TGTGCCAGCAGCCCCACGGGCCTTACGCAGTATTTT
CDR3 protein: CASSPTGLTQYF

V gene: TRBV28
clone size: NA
J gene: TRBJ1-2
D gene: NA
CDR3 DNA: TGTGCCAGCAGTTTATACCTAGCGGACGGTTATGGCTACACCTTC
CDR3 protein: CASSLYLADGYGYTF

V gene: TRBV5-1
clone size: many
J gene: TRBJ2-7
D gene: TRBD1
CDR3 DNA: TGCGCCAGCAGCCCCGACAGGGTGCGGCAGTACTTC
CDR3 protein: CASSPDRVRQYF

V gene: TRBV7-8
clone size: many
J gene: TRBJ2-7
D gene: TRBD2
CDR3 DNA: TGTGCCAGCAGCTCACGACTAGCGGCTACCTACGAGCAGTACTTC
CDR3 protein: CASSSRLAATYEQYF

V gene: TRBV6-6
clone size: NA
J gene: TRBJ2-2
D gene: NA
CDR3 DNA: TGTGCCAGCAGCTACGGGCGGGCCGGGGAGCTGTTTTTT
CDR3 protein: CASSYGRAGELFF

V gene: TRBV9
clone size: NA
J gene: TRBJ2-2
D gene: NA
CDR3 DNA: TGTGCCAGCAGCGTAGAAGGGGGTAGTACCGGGGAGCTGTTTTTT
CDR3 protein: CASSVEGGSTGELFF

V gene: TRBV15
clone size: NA
J gene: TRBJ1-5
D gene: NA
CDR3 DNA: TGTGCCACCAGCAGAGATGGATCCCCCAGCCAGCCCCAGCATTTT
CDR3 protein: CATSRDGSPSQPQHF

V gene: TRBV27
clone size: once
J gene: TRBJ1-2
D gene: TRBD1
CDR3 DNA: TGTGCCAGCAGGCGGACAGGGTTGGACTATGGCTACACCTTC
CDR3 protein: CASRRTGLDYGYTF

V gene: TRBV10-2
clone size: NA
J gene: TRBJ1-1
D gene: TRBD1
CDR3 DNA: TGCGCCAGCACCGACGGACAGGGCCGGACTGAAGCTTTCTTT
CDR3 protein: CASTDGQGRTEAFF

V gene: TRBV4-3
clone size: few
J gene: TRBJ2-6
D gene: NA
CDR3 DNA: TGCGCCAGCAGCCAAGCGGGTTCTGGGGCCAACGTCCTGACTTTC
CDR3 protein: CASSQAGSGANVLTF

V gene: TRBV2
clone size: NA
J gene: TRBJ2-1
D gene: NA
CDR3 DNA: TGTGCCAGCAGTGATAAAACAATCCCCTCCTACAATGAGCAGTTCTTC
CDR3 protein: CASSDKTIPSYNEQFF

V gene: TRBV5-1
clone size: NA
J gene: TRBJ2-7
D gene: TRBD1
CDR3 DNA: TGCGCCAGCAGCCCGGGGACAGGGGCCCCCGAGCAGTACTTC
CDR3 protein: CASSPGTGAPEQYF

V gene: TRBV11-2
clone size: NA
J gene: TRBJ2-3
D gene: NA
CDR3 DNA: TGTGCCAGCAGCTTATACACGGGAGTTACAGATACGCAGTATTTT
CDR3 protein: CASSLYTGVTDTQYF

V gene: TRBV5-1
clone size: NA
J gene: TRBJ2-7
D gene: NA
CDR3 DNA: TGCGCCAGCAGCTTGGCAGCCTCCTACGAGCAGTACTTC
CDR3 protein: CASSLAASYEQYF

V gene: TRBV7-6
clone size: NA
J gene: TRBJ2-1
D gene: NA
CDR3 DNA: TGTGCCAGCGCCGGACTATTAGGCTACAATGAGCAGTTCTTC
CDR3 protein: CASAGLLGYNEQFF

V gene: TRBV5-1
clone size: NA
J gene: TRBJ2-7
D gene: NA
CDR3 DNA: TGCGCCAGCAGCCTGGCCGGGCCCGATACTAAATACGAGCAGTACTTC
CDR3 protein: CASSLAGPDTKYEQYF

V gene: TRBV19
clone size: NA
J gene: TRBJ1-2
D gene: NA
CDR3 DNA: TGTGCCAGTAGTATTCAGGGTTACTATGGCTACACCTTC
CDR3 protein: CASSIQGYYGYTF

V gene: TRBV7-9
clone size: few
J gene: TRBJ1-5
D gene: NA
CDR3 DNA: TGTGCCAGCAGCTTAGCACAGGGGCCCCAGCATTTT
CDR3 protein: CASSLAQGPQHF

V gene: TRBV28
clone size: NA
J gene: TRBJ1-5
D gene: TRBD1
CDR3 DNA: TGTGCCACCCACCAAACAGGGGCCTATCAGCCCCAGCATTTT
CDR3 protein: CATHQTGAYQPQHF

V gene: TRBV7-9
clone size: NA
J gene: TRBJ1-2
D gene: TRBD1
CDR3 DNA: TGTGCCAGCAGCGCCTCGGGACAGGGCGAGGGCTATGGCTACACCTTC
CDR3 protein: CASSASGQGEGYGYTF

V gene: TRBV20-1
clone size: NA
J gene: TRBJ2-7
D gene: NA
CDR3 DNA: TGCAGTGCAGGGCTATCCTACGAGCAGTACTTC
CDR3 protein: CSAGLSYEQYF

V gene: TRBV7-3
clone size: once
J gene: TRBJ2-1
D gene: NA
CDR3 DNA: TGTGCCAGCAGTATAGGGGCGGGATCCCCTGGGAATGAGCAGTTCTTC
CDR3 protein: CASSIGAGSPGNEQFF

V gene: TRBV7-3
clone size: NA
J gene: TRBJ2-1
D gene: NA
CDR3 DNA: TGTGCCAGCAGCCCAGCCGCTGGCTGGTACAATGAGCAGTTCTTC
CDR3 protein: CASSPAAGWYNEQFF

V gene: TRBV5-1
clone size: NA
J gene: TRBJ2-7
D gene: NA
CDR3 DNA: TGCGCCAGCAGCCGGGAACCCTACGAGCAGTACTTC
CDR3 protein: CASSREPYEQYF

V gene: TRBV7-3
clone size: NA
J gene: TRBJ2-1
D gene: TRBD2
CDR3 DNA: TGTGCCAGCAGCAAAGCCGGGACTAGCGCCTTTATCGGGGACAATGAGCAGTTCTTC
CDR3 protein: CASSKAGTSAFIGDNEQFF

V gene: TRBV5-1
clone size: NA
J gene: TRBJ1-2
D gene: TRBD1
CDR3 DNA: TGCGCCAGCAGCGTACGACAGGGACTCTATGGCTACACCTTC
CDR3 protein: CASSVRQGLYGYTF

V gene: TRBV27
clone size: NA
J gene: TRBJ2-7
D gene: TRBD2
CDR3 DNA: TGTGCCAGCAGTCCACCACTAGCGGGGTTCTACGAGCAGTACTTC
CDR3 protein: CASSPPLAGFYEQYF

V gene: TRBV19
clone size: NA
J gene: TRBJ1-5
D gene: NA
CDR3 DNA: TGTGCCAGTAGTTTACAGGGTTCCGGAAATCAGCCCCAGCATTTT
CDR3 protein: CASSLQGSGNQPQHF

V gene: TRBV10-2
clone size: NA
J gene: TRBJ2-2
D gene: TRBD2
CDR3 DNA: TGCGCCAGCCGACTAGCGGGAAGCACCGGGGAGCTGTTTTTT
CDR3 protein: CASRLAGSTGELFF

V gene: TRBV9
clone size: NA
J gene: TRBJ1-2
D gene: NA
CDR3 DNA: TGTGCCAGCAGCACAACCGGGACGGGATATGGCTACACCTTC
CDR3 protein: CASSTTGTGYGYTF

V gene: TRBV30
clone size: NA
J gene: TRBJ2-3
D gene: NA
CDR3 DNA: TGTGCCTGGAGTATTGGGACGGGAAGCACAGATACGCAGTATTTT
CDR3 protein: CAWSIGTGSTDTQYF

V gene: TRBV11-2
clone size: NA
J gene: TRBJ2-5
D gene: NA
CDR3 DNA: TGTGCCAGCAGCGGGGGGGCTAAAGAGACCCAGTACTTC
CDR3 protein: CASSGGAKETQYF

V gene: TRBV2
clone size: NA
J gene: TRBJ2-5
D gene: NA
CDR3 DNA: TGTGCCAGCAGTGAGAGGGTCCTGGGGGAGACCCAGTACTTC
CDR3 protein: CASSERVLGETQYF

V gene: TRBV27
clone size: NA
J gene: TRBJ2-7
D gene: NA
CDR3 DNA: TGTGCCAGCAGTTTTACCCGGGACATGTTCTACGAGCAGTACTTC
CDR3 protein: CASSFTRDMFYEQYF

V gene: TRBV7-6
clone size: NA
J gene: TRBJ1-5
D gene: TRBD1
CDR3 DNA: TGTGCCAGCAGCCCCCTCCCCGGGACAGGGCCCAATCAGCCCCAGCATTTT
CDR3 protein: CASSPLPGTGPNQPQHF

V gene: TRBV5-4
clone size: once
J gene: TRBJ1-5
D gene: NA
CDR3 DNA: TGTGCCAGCAGCTCGGGGCTCGATAATCAGCCCCAGCATTTT
CDR3 protein: CASSSGLDNQPQHF

V gene: TRBV5-1
clone size: few
J gene: TRBJ2-7
D gene: NA
CDR3 DNA: TGCGCCAGCAGCCCTCTTGTCTCCTACGAGCAGTACTTC
CDR3 protein: CASSPLVSYEQYF

V gene: TRBV5-4
clone size: once
J gene: TRBJ1-1
D gene: TRBD1
CDR3 DNA: TGTGCCAGCAACAACAGGGGTTCGGACACTGAAGCTTTCTTT
CDR3 protein: CASNNRGSDTEAFF

V gene: TRBV27
clone size: once
J gene: TRBJ2-1
D gene: NA
CDR3 DNA: TGTGCCAGCAGCCGAACTAGAATTGAGCAGTTCTTC
CDR3 protein: CASSRTRIEQFF

V gene: TRBV10-3
clone size: NA
J gene: TRBJ2-7
D gene: NA
CDR3 DNA: TGTGCCATCAGAGGGGACGACTACGAGCAGTACTTC
CDR3 protein: CAIRGDDYEQYF